The next 7 T cell receptor beta chains were all read from a single sample in a study of blood T cell repertoires in COVID-19. TCRdb's copy holds only in-frame clones and misses some; the assay was immunoSEQ multiplex PCR. In the table there are more than 90,000 clones, more than 75% of which are singletons. Sequencing input: peripheral blood. The source of these receptors is a man aged 80 or over with acute or convalescent COVID-19.

The chain employs TRBV5-1 and TRBJ2-1, with TRBD2 as a possible D gene (5 bases). The CDR3 is made up of 13 amino acids. CDR1 and CDR2 from the germline V gene are SGHRS and YFSETQ. Trimming pared 5 bases from V and 4 bases from J, leaving 10 bases between. The CDR3 reads CASRDGKYNEQFF. DNA of the CDR3: TGCGCCAGCAGGGACGGGAAATACAATGAGCAGTTCTTC.

The chain combines TRBV5-6 with TRBJ1-2; D gene uncertain. The CDR3 extends over 15 amino acids. The V end was cut by 4 bases, the J end by 8 bases, with 21 bases between. Per germline, CDR1 SGHDT and CDR2 YYEEEE. In nucleotides, the CDR3 is TGTGCCAGCAGCGGAGAGCCAGGAGGTTATATCGGCTACACCTTC. Translation gives CASSGEPGGYIGYTF.

The chain joins TRBV6-1 to TRBJ1-1; TRBD1 might be the D (5 bases). The CDR3 is 13 residues long. Per the germline V gene, CDR1 is MNHNS and CDR2 is SASEGT. Trimming removed 3 bases from V and 4 bases from J, with 9 bases in between. CDR3 sequence: CASSDRASTEAFF. The CDR3 DNA follows: TGTGCCAGCAGTGACAGGGCCAGCACTGAAGCTTTCTTT.

The V gene is TRBV9, the J gene TRBJ2-2; D gene uncertain. CDR3 length equals 14 residues. Germline V gene data show CDR1 as SGDLS and CDR2 as YYNGEE. V dropped 0 bases and J dropped 3 bases, with 6 bases sitting between them. The CDR3 DNA is TGTGCCAGCAGCGTAGAGAGATACACCGGGGAGCTGTTTTTT. Its translation: CASSVERYTGELFF.

This clone has more than one count but fewer than ten. V gene TRBV5-8 combines with J gene TRBJ1-3; D is unresolved. CDR1 and CDR2 (germline): SGHTS, YDEGEE. The V gene lost 1 base and the J gene lost 0 bases, with 8 bases spanning the gap. The CDR3 is made up of 15 amino acids. The CDR3 DNA reads as TGTGCCAGCAGCTTGATGAGAACCTCTGGAAACACCATATATTTT. As protein: CASSLMRTSGNTIYF.

The V call is TRBV12-3 or TRBV12-4, the J call TRBJ2-7; maybe TRBD1 (5 bases). CDR3 size: 11 residues. V was cut by 6 bases and J by 6 bases, with 9 bases left in between. The DNA of the CDR3 is TGTGCCAGCAGCAAAGACAGCGAGCAGTACTTC. Translation gives CASSKDSEQYF.

This clone is a singleton in its sample. This sequence joins TRBV2 and TRBJ1-6; D remains unclear. This CDR3 is built from 17 residues. The germline V gene encodes CDR1 SNHLY and CDR2 FYNNEI. The germline V and J ends were trimmed by 4 bases and 0 bases, with 13 bases remaining between them. CDR3 sequence: CASSVGGSSSYNSPLHF. CDR3 coding DNA: TGTGCCAGCAGTGTTGGCGGCAGTAGCTCCTATAATTCACCCCTCCACTTT.